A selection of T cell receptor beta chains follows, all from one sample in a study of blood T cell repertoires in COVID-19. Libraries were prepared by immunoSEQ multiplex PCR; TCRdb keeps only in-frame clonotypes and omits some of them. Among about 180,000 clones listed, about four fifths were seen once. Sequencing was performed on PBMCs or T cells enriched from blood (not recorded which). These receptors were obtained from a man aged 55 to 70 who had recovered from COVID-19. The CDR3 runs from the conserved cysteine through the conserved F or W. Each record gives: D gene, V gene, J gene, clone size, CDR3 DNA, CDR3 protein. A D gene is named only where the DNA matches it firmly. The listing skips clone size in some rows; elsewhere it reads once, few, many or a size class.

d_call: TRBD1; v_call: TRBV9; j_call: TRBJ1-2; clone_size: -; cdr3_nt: TGTGCCAGCAGCGTAGTGTCAGGGGGCCCCTATGGCTACACCTTC; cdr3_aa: CASSVVSGGPYGYTF
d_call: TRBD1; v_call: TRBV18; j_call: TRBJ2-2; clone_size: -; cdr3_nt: TGTGCCAGCTCACCGGGACAGACAGACACCGGGGAGCTGTTTTTT; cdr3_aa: CASSPGQTDTGELFF
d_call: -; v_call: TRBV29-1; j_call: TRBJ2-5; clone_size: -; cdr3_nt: TGCAGCGTTGAAGATCATAAAACTCAAGAGACCCAGTACTTC; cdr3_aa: CSVEDHKTQETQYF
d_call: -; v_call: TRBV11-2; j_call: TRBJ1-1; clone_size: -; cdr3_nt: TGTGCCAGCAGAATCCAGGGCGGTTCAAGCTTTGGTGAAGCTTTCTTT; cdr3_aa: CASRIQGGSSFGEAFF
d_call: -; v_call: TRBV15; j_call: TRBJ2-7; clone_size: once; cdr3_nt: TGTGCCACCAGCAGAGAAGGCGGGTTCTACGAGCAGTACTTC; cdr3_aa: CATSREGGFYEQYF
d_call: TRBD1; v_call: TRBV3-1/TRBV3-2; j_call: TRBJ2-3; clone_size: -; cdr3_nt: TGTGCCAGCAGCCAAGGGACAGGAAGGAACACAGATACGCAGTATTTT; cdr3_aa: CASSQGTGRNTDTQYF
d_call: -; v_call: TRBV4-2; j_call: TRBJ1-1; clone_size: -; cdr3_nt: TGTGCCAGCAGCCGTACAGGGAACACTGAAGCTTTCTTT; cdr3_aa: CASSRTGNTEAFF
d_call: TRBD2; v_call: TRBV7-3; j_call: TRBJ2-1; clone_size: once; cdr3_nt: TGTGCCAGCAGCCTTAGCGGGGGGGAATACAATGAGCAGTTCTTC; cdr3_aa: CASSLSGGEYNEQFF
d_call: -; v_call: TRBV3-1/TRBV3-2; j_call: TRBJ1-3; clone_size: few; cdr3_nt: TGTGCCAGCACGACGCGAGGACAGTTCGGAAACACCATATATTTT; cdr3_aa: CASTTRGQFGNTIYF
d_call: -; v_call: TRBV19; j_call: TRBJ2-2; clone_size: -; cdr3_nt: TGTGCCACCTTAACGGGGACAAGGAACACCGGGGAGCTGTTTTTT; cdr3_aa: CATLTGTRNTGELFF
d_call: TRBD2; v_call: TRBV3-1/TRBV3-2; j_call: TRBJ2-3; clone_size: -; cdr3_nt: TGTGCCAGCAGCACTAGCGGGGGGCCTAACACAGATACGCAGTATTTT; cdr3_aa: CASSTSGGPNTDTQYF